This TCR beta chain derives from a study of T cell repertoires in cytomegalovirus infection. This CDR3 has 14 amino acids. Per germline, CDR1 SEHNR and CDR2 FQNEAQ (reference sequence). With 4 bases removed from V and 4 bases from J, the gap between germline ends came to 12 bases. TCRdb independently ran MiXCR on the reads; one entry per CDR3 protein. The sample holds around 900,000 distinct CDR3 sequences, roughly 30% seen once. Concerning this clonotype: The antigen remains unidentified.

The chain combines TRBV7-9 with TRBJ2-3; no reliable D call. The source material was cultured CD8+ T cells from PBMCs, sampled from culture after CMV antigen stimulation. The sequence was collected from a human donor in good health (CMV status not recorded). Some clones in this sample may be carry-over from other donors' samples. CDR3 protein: CASSSDLQADTQYF. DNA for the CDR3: TGTGCCAGCAGCTCGGACCTCCAGGCAGATACGCAGTATTTT.